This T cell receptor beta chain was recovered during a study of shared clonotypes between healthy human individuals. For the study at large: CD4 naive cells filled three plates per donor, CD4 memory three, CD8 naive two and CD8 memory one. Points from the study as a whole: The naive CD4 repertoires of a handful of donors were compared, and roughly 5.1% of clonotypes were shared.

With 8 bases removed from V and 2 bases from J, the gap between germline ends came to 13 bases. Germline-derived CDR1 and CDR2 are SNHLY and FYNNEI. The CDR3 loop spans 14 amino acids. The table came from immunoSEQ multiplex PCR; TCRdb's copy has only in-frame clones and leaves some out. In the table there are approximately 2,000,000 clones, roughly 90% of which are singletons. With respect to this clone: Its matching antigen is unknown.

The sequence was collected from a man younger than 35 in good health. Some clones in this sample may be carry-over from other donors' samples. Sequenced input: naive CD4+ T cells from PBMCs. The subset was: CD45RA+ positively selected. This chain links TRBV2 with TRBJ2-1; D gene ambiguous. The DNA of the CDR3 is TGTGCCAGCCTTTTCCCCCCCGCCTACAATGAGCAGTTCTTC. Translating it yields CASLFPPAYNEQFF.